The entry that follows covers one TCR beta chain sequence. Its antigen remains unidentified. The entry originates in a study of cytomegalovirus exposure and HLA in healthy donors. Study at large: A preliminary data release comprised around 85 million unique TCRs obtained from HLA-typed donors. Study results and limitations: The presence/absence work took it that sequencing depth was about the same across donors. Most TCR beta V segments were productive about 87% or about 30% of the time in an earlier analysis. Follow-up analysis later connected one missense variant in DCLRE1C with trimming of TCR beta V- and J-genes.

V gave up 0 bases and J gave up 10 bases, with 12 bases separating them. The CDR3 has 12 amino acids. Germline V gene data show CDR1 as GTSNPN and CDR2 as SVGIG (reference sequence). It was with 60 Vbeta and 13 Jbeta primers that the PCR ran. Clones were read by immunoSEQ multiplex PCR, and TCRdb kept only the in-frame ones, dropping some. The sample has around 220,000 clones; over 75% are singletons. The specimen sequenced was PBMCs. This TCR was sampled from a girl aged 2 to 9 in good health and CMV-seronegative. The chain carries TRBV30 and TRBJ1-1, with D maybe TRBD1 (6 bases). CDR3 amino acids: CAWSVRTRGAFF. Written as DNA, the CDR3 is TGTGCCTGGAGTGTACGAACCAGGGGAGCTTTCTTT.